This TCR beta chain was retrieved from a study of T-cell reconstitution after alpha-beta-depleted transplantation in children. TCRbeta library preparation incorporated unique molecular identifiers. TCRdb processed the PCR reads anew with MiXCR; each CDR3 protein has one entry. The repertoire consists of about 610,000 distinct CDR3 sequences, with roughly a tenth occurring once and the leading ten covering about 4.2%. This clonotype was detected only a few times. CDR3 length equals 16 residues. Germline lookup yields CDR1 SGHVS and CDR2 FQNEAQ. The ends were cut back, 4 bases at V and 0 bases at J, with 13 bases in the middle.

V gene TRBV7-8 combines with J gene TRBJ2-4, with D uncertain. This receptor was taken from a human donor who donated a stem cell graft to a child with acute myeloid leukemia. This specimen was PBMCs from the stem cell graft donor, taken from the stem cell graft. Here the CDR3 reads CASSSRSRLAKNIQYF. The CDR3 DNA sequence: TGTGCCAGCAGCTCCAGGTCCCGACTAGCCAAAAACATTCAGTACTTC.